Detailed here is one TCR beta chain. Its antigen is not known. TCRdb re-analysed the 5' RACE reads in MiXCR, keeping a single row per CDR3 protein. The sample has 700,000 or so distinct CDR3 sequences; 21% are singletons. This record belongs to a study of identical twins. Study results and caveats: Out-of-frame alpha sequences common to twins exhibited an excess of low generation probability.

V gave up 7 bases and J gave up 0 bases, with 10 bases separating them. The CDR3 sequence is 14 residues long. These data were likewise used in another study, on T cells expressing NK-cell markers. Per that paper: Certain NKG2C+ T cell clones were expanded, and their HCMV specificity remained unclear.

Sequences were obtained from PBMCs. This sequence joins TRBV12-3 or TRBV12-4 and TRBJ2-1; no reliable D call. This receptor was taken from a woman between 18 and 29 years old in good health. The CDR3 reads CASTRHVSYNEQFF. The CDR3 nucleotides read TGTGCCAGCACCCGCCACGTCTCCTACAATGAGCAGTTCTTC.